The clone carrying this TCR beta chain has just a few counts. These data belong to a study of blood T cell repertoires in COVID-19. About the study: Both acute and convalescent COVID-19 samples were obtained from the United States, Italy and Spain. Sources were T cells, B-cell-depleted T cells, or PBMCs; the material itself was cDNA or gDNA.

The data were produced by immunoSEQ multiplex PCR, yet TCRdb's version contains in-frame clones alone and is incomplete. The sample holds about 200,000 clones, less than 90% seen once. The study drew participants aged about 18 to 89 years from approximately 23 US areas. This CDR3 region has 18 residues. CDR1 SQVTM and CDR2 ANQGSEA come from the germline V gene. V lost 3 bases to trimming and J lost 2 bases; unmatched junction nucleotides: 12. This clonotype was sampled from a woman in her 30s who had been exposed to COVID-19. The chain employs TRBV29-1 and TRBJ2-1; 11 bases are a match to TRBD2. Sequencing input: PBMCs or T cells enriched from blood (not recorded which). CDR3 residues: CSVEGTLAGGRTYNEQFF. For the CDR3, the DNA is TGCAGCGTTGAGGGTACCCTAGCGGGGGGTCGAACCTACAATGAGCAGTTCTTC.